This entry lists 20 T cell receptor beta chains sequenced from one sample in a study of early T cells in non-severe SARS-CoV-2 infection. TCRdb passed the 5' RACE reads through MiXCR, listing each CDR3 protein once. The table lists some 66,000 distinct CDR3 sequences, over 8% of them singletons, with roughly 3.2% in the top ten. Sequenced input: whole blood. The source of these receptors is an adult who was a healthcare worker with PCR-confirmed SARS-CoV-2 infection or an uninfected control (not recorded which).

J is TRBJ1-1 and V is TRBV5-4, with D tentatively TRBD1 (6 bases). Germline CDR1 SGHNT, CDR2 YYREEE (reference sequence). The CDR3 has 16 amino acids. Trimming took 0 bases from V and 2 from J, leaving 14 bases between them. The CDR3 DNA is TGTGCCAGCAGCTTGGCGGGGGCGAGGGCTAACACTGAAGCTTTCTTT. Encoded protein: CASSLAGARANTEAFF.

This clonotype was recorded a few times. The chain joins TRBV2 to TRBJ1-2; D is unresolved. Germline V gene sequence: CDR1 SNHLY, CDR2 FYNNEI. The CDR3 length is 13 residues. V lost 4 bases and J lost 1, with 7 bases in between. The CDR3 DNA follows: TGTGCCAGCAGTGTAGGAGATAACTATGGCTACACCTTC. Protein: CASSVGDNYGYTF.

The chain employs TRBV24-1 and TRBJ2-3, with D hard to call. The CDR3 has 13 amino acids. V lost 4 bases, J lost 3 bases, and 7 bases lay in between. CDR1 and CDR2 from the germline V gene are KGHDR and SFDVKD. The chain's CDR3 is CATSEVDTDTQYF. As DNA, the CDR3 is TGTGCCACCAGTGAGGTGGATACAGATACGCAGTATTTT.

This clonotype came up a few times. The CDR3 nucleotides are TGCGCCAGCAGCTTTATGCGGGAGGATAACGAGCAGTACTTC. Residues: CASSFMREDNEQYF. The chain uses TRBV5-1 and TRBJ2-7, with 8 nucleotides matching TRBD2. Germline lookup yields CDR1 SGHRS and CDR2 YFSETQ. The CDR3 sequence is 14 residues long. V shed 2 bases, J shed 5 bases, and the junction held 6 bases outside the gene matches.

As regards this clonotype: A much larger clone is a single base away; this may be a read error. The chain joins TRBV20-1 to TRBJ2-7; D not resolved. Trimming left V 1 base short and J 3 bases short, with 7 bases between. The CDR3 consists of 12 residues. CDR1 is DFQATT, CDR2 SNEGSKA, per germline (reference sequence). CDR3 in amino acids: CSARGIFYEQYF. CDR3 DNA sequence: TGCAGTGCTAGAGGCATATTCTACGAGCAGTACTTC.

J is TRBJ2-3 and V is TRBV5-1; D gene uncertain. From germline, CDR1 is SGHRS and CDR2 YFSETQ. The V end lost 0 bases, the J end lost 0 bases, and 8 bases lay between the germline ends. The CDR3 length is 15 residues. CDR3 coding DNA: TGCGCCAGCAGCTTGGTTGTGGGTAGCACAGATACGCAGTATTTT. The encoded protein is CASSLVVGSTDTQYF.

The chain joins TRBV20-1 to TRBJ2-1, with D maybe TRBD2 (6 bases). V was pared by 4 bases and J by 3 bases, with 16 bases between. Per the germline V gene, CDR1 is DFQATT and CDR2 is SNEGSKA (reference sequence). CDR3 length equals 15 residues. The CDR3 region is CSATGLNQNYNEQFF. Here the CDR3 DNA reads TGCAGTGCTACAGGACTAAACCAAAACTACAATGAGCAGTTCTTC.

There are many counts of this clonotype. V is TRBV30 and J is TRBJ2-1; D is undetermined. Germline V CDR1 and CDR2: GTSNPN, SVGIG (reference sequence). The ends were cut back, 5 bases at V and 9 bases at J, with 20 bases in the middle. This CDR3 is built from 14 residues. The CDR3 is CAWALTGVYGEQFF. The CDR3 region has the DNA TGTGCCTGGGCACTAACTGGGGTATACGGTGAGCAGTTCTTC.

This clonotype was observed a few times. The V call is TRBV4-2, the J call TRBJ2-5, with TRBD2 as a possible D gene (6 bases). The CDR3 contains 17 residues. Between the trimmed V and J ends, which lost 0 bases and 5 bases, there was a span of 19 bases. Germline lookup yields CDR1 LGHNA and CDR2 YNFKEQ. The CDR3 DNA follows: TGTGCCAGCAGCCAAGAAGCCGCGGGAACAAGCGGCGAGACCCAGTACTTC. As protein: CASSQEAAGTSGETQYF.

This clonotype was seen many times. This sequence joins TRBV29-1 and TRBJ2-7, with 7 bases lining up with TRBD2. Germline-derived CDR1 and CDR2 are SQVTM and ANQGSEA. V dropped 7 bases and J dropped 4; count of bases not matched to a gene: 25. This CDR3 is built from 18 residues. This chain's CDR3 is CSALLKEEREGADYEQYF. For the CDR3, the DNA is TGCAGCGCCCTATTGAAGGAAGAGAGGGAGGGCGCGGATTACGAGCAGTACTTC.

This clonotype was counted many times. The CDR3 loop is CSVSSASSYNEQFF. The CDR3 DNA follows: TGCAGCGTTTCTAGCGCCAGCTCCTACAATGAGCAGTTCTTC. This chain links TRBV29-1 with TRBJ2-1, with a tentative D call TRBD2 (6 bases). The V gene's germline CDR1 is SQVTM and CDR2 ANQGSEA. The CDR3 has 14 amino acids. Trimming pared 5 bases from V and 0 bases from J, leaving 11 bases between.

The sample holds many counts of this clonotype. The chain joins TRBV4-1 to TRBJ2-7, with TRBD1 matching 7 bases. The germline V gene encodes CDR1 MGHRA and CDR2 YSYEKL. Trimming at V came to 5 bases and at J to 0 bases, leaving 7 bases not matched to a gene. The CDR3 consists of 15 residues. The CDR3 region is CASSRGQDGSYEQYF. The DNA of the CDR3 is TGCGCCAGCAGCAGAGGACAGGACGGCTCCTACGAGCAGTACTTC.

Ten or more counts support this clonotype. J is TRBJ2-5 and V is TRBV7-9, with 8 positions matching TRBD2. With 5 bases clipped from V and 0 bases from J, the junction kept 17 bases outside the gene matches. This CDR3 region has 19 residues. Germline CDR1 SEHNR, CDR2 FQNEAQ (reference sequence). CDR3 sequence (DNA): TGTGCCAGCAGCCGAGGGGGGCGAGCGGGAGCAGATTACCAAGAGACCCAGTACTTC. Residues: CASSRGGRAGADYQETQYF.

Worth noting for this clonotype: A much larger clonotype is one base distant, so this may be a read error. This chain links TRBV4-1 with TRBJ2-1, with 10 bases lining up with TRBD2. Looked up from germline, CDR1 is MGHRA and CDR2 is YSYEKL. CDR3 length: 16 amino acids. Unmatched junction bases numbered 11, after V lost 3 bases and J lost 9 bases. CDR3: CASSHMVAGGGVEQFF. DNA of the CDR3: TGCGCCAGCAGCCACATGGTAGCGGGAGGCGGGGTTGAGCAGTTCTTC.

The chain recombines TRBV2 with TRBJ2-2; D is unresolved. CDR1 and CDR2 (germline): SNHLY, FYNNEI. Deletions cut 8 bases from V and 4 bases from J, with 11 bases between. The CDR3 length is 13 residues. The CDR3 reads CASAIIATGELFF. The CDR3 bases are TGTGCCAGCGCGATCATCGCCACCGGGGAGCTGTTTTTT.

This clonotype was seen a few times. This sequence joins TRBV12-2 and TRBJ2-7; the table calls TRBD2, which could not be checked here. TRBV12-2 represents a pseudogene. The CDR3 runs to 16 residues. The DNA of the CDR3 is TGTGCAAGTCGCTTAGCGGGAGCGGGAGGACCCTACGAGCAGTACTTC. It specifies CASRLAGAGGPYEQYF.

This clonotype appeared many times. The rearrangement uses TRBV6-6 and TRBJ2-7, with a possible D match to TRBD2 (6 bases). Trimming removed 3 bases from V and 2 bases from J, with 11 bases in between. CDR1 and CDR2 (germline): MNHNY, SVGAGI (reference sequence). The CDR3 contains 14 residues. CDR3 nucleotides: TGTGCCAGCAGTTATGTCGGAGGGGCCTACGAGCAGTACTTC. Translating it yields CASSYVGGAYEQYF.

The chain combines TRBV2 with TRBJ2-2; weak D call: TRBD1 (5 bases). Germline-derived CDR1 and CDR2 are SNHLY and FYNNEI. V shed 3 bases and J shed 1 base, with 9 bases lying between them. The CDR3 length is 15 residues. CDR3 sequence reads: CASSDRTLNTGELFF. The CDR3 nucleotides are TGTGCCAGCAGTGACAGGACATTGAACACCGGGGAGCTGTTTTTT. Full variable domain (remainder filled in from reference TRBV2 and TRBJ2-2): EPEVTQTPSHQVTQMGQEVILRCVPISNHLYFYWYRQILGQKVEFLVSFYNNEISEKSEIFDDQFSVERPDGSNFTLKIRSTKLEDSAMYFCASSDRTLNTGELFFGEGSRLTVL.

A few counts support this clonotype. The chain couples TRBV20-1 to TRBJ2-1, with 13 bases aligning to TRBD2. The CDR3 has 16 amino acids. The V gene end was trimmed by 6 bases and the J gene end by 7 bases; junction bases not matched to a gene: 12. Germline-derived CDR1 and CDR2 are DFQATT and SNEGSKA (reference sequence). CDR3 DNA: TGCAGTGCCCAAGCCCCGGGACTAGCGGGAAGGAATGAGCAGTTCTTC. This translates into CSAQAPGLAGRNEQFF.

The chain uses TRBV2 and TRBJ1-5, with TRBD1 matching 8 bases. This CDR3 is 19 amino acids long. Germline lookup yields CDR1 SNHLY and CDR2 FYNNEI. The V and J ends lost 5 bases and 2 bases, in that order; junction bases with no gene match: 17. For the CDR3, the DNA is TGTGCCAGCAGTCGTAGGGGAGGCAGGGGGCGCGAAGGCAATCAGCCCCAGCATTTT. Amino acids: CASSRRGGRGREGNQPQHF.